The clone carrying this TCR beta chain was seen repeatedly, ten times or more. Antigen specificity is unknown. Researchers made TCR cDNA using 5'RACE template switching, and this step added a universal primer site and UMIs. TCRdb reprocessed the 5' RACE reads via MiXCR and lists one record per CDR3 protein. Of some 250,000 distinct CDR3 sequences detected, 3.6% appear once; the ten largest clones hold around a fifth. The data belong to a study of T cells after yellow fever vaccination. CDR1 and CDR2 from the germline V gene are DFQATT and SNEGSKA (reference sequence). This CDR3 has 12 amino acids. V lost 2 bases to trimming and J lost 0 bases, with 4 bases between them. Study-wide results and caveats: Weaker overall was a secondary response that nonetheless peaked faster, on day 5 versus 15.

The TCR sequence derives from a man between 18 and 35 years old who received the YFV17D yellow fever vaccine. The chain employs TRBV20-1 and TRBJ1-1; D remains unclear. Here the sequenced sample was PBMCs, taken 15 days after the yellow fever booster vaccination. CDR3 amino acids: CSARTMNTEAFF. CDR3 sequence (DNA): TGCAGTGCTAGAACCATGAACACTGAAGCTTTCTTT.